The 16 T cell receptor beta chains reported below all come from one sample, sequenced in a study of T cell changes during pregnancy in multiple sclerosis. Clones were read by immunoSEQ multiplex PCR, and TCRdb kept only the in-frame ones, dropping some. This table holds some 60,000 clones, about 90% found once. Sequenced here: peripheral blood, sampled in the third trimester of pregnancy. The receptor set was obtained from a female donor in good health, enrolled as a control in a pregnancy study.

The chain combines TRBV14 with TRBJ1-2; D is perhaps TRBD1 (5 bases). Trimming removed 1 base at V and 6 bases at J, with 12 bases between. This CDR3 region has 14 residues. The germline gives CDR1 SGHDN, CDR2 FVKESK. The CDR3 bases are TGTGCCAGCAGCCAAGGAAGGGGTGGCAATGGCTACACCTTC. Translating gives CASSQGRGGNGYTF.

This clone was recorded only once. The chain is built from TRBV18 and TRBJ1-5; weak D call: TRBD1 (5 bases). This CDR3 region has 13 residues. V was clipped by 4 bases and J by 7 bases, with 11 bases between them. Germline CDR1 reads KGHSH; CDR2 reads LQKENI. The CDR3 protein is CASSLDRNQPQHF. The CDR3 DNA sequence: TGTGCCAGCTCACTCGACAGAAACCAGCCCCAGCATTTT.

The chain employs TRBV30 and TRBJ2-7, with 7 bases that match TRBD2. Germline V gene sequence: CDR1 GTSNPN, CDR2 SVGIG (reference sequence). The CDR3 runs to 13 residues. The V and J ends lost 7 bases and 2 bases, in that order; junction bases with no gene match: 8. The CDR3: CAFTRLAAYEQYF. CDR3 DNA: TGTGCCTTTACTAGGCTAGCGGCCTACGAGCAGTACTTC.

Regarding this clone: At one of its ends the junction is not consistent with the germline gene, which may arise from a read error. This chain links TRBV7-7 with TRBJ2-5, with 7 bases identical to TRBD1. Germline V gene lookup returns CDR1 SSHAT and CDR2 FNYEAQ (reference sequence). CDR3 length: 14 amino acids. CDR3: CASSLGTVKETQYF. In DNA form, the CDR3 reads TGTGCTAGCAGCCTCGGGACAGTTAAAGAGACCCAGTACTTC.

This chain connects TRBV5-5 to TRBJ1-2; D is undetermined. Trimming pared 0 bases from V and 4 bases from J, leaving 16 bases between. The V gene's germline CDR1 is SGHKS and CDR2 YYEKEE (reference sequence). The CDR3 extends over 16 amino acids. DNA of the CDR3: TGTGCCAGCAGCTTGGATGACCTACAGAGGGTCTATGGCTACACCTTC. Translating gives CASSLDDLQRVYGYTF.

In this sample, this clone turned up once. Other DNA sequences from this sample encode an identical CDR3 as well. The chain recombines TRBV11-3 with TRBJ1-2; D gene ambiguous. V was pared by 0 bases and J by 2 bases, with 7 bases between. The CDR3 runs 14 residues. From germline, CDR1 is SGHNT and CDR2 YENEEA. This CDR3 reads CASSLETGNYGYTF. In nucleotides, the CDR3 is TGTGCCAGCAGCTTAGAAACCGGGAACTATGGCTACACCTTC.

This rearrangement joins TRBV6-6 to TRBJ2-1, with unresolved D. This CDR3 has 16 residues. Germline values: CDR1 MNHNY, CDR2 SVGAGI (reference sequence). Trimming took off 5 bases at V and 0 bases at J, with 14 bases between the two ends. The CDR3 DNA reads TGTGCCAGCAGTCCCTCGCCAGGCCGCTCCTACAATGAGCAGTTCTTC. Protein sequence: CASSPSPGRSYNEQFF.

V gene TRBV5-6 combines with J gene TRBJ1-6; 10 bases map to TRBD1. This CDR3 has 12 amino acids. Per germline, CDR1 SGHDT and CDR2 YYEEEE. V shed 8 bases, J shed 10 bases, and the junction held 3 bases outside the gene matches. The DNA for the CDR3 is TGTGCCAGTCTGACAGGGGGCTCACCCCTCCACTTT. It translates to CASLTGGSPLHF.

This sequence joins TRBV5-1 and TRBJ2-7; unclear D gene. Trimming removed 2 bases from V and 3 bases from J, with 15 bases in between. Germline CDR1 and CDR2: SGHRS and YFSETQ. This CDR3 is built from 15 residues. Here the CDR3 reads CASSLEPQSLYEQYF. In DNA, the CDR3 is TGCGCCAGCAGCTTAGAGCCACAGTCCCTCTACGAGCAGTACTTC.

V is TRBV6-5 and J is TRBJ1-6; D is possibly TRBD1 (5 bases). The CDR3 runs 15 residues. The ends were cut back, 8 bases at V and 0 bases at J, with 11 bases in the middle. Germline assignment: CDR1 MNHEY and CDR2 SVGAGI. CDR3 DNA: TGTGCCAGCCTTCCCGGGGGCTCCTATAATTCACCCCTCCACTTT. Protein: CASLPGGSYNSPLHF.

The chain has TRBV27 and TRBJ1-2, with D possibly TRBD1 on 6 matching bases. With 2 bases removed from V and 3 bases from J, the gap between germline ends came to 13 bases. Germline CDR1 is MNHEY and CDR2 is SMNVEV (reference sequence). The CDR3 extends over 15 amino acids. This CDR3 reads CASSLGGAADYGYTF. DNA of the CDR3: TGTGCCAGCAGTTTAGGGGGGGCTGCAGACTATGGCTACACCTTC.

The J gene is TRBJ2-1, the V gene TRBV9; TRBD2 matches 10 bases. This CDR3 contains 18 residues. With 0 bases clipped from V and 0 bases from J, the junction kept 6 bases outside the gene matches. Germline loops: CDR1 SGDLS, CDR2 YYNGEE. Written as DNA, the CDR3 is TGTGCCAGCAGCGTAGATCCTAGCGGGAGTGGCTCCTACAATGAGCAGTTCTTC. This sequence encodes CASSVDPSGSGSYNEQFF.

This clone was recorded only once. V gene TRBV9 combines with J gene TRBJ2-5; D is perhaps TRBD1 (6 bases). V lost 3 bases and J lost 5, with 20 bases in between. The CDR3 is made up of 16 amino acids. Germline loops: CDR1 SGDLS, CDR2 YYNGEE. The CDR3 here is CASSAGSRGQQETQYF. CDR3 nucleotide sequence: TGTGCCAGCAGCGCCGGAAGTCGGGGACAACAGGAGACCCAGTACTTC.

The chain couples TRBV19 to TRBJ1-5; 7 nucleotides align to TRBD1. The length of the CDR3 is 17 residues. The V gene end was trimmed by 0 bases and the J gene end by 3 bases; junction bases not matched to a gene: 8. Germline-derived CDR1 and CDR2 are LNHDA and SQIVND (reference sequence). The CDR3 bases are TGTGCCAGTAGTATAGATGATTTCAGGGGGGCCAATCAGCCCCAGCATTTT. Residues: CASSIDDFRGANQPQHF.

The chain recombines TRBV28 with TRBJ1-5, with a possible D match to TRBD1 (6 bases). The CDR3 length is 16 residues. CDR1 and CDR2 from the germline V gene are MDHEN and SYDVKM. The V end lost 5 bases, the J end lost 1 base, and 15 bases lay between the germline ends. This chain's CDR3 is CASSKQKGGSNQPQHF. CDR3 nucleotide sequence: TGTGCCAGCAGTAAACAAAAAGGGGGAAGCAATCAGCCCCAGCATTTT.

The V gene is TRBV6-5, the J gene TRBJ1-2, with a weak D call TRBD1 (6 bases). The CDR3 covers 14 residues. V lost 2 bases and J lost 4, with 11 bases in between. Germline assignment: CDR1 MNHEY and CDR2 SVGAGI. The CDR3 sequence is CASSYVGAGYGYTF. The CDR3 coding sequence is TGTGCCAGCAGTTACGTGGGGGCCGGCTATGGCTACACCTTC.